The T cell receptor beta chain under discussion was sequenced for a study of blood T cell repertoires in COVID-19. Study at large: Donors in the United States, Italy and Spain gave samples during acute or convalescent COVID-19. Nucleic acid was either cDNA or gDNA, and it came from T cells, B-cell-depleted T cells, or PBMCs.

The V gene's germline CDR1 is LGHDT and CDR2 YNNKEL (reference sequence). CDR3 size: 16 residues. V trimming: 4 bases; J trimming: 4 bases; junction bases outside the gene matches: 12. As handled by the study authors: Amplification of reference gene primers was used by the study to estimate nucleated cell counts. Generated by immunoSEQ multiplex PCR, the TCRdb table keeps only in-frame clones and is missing some. V and J calls and clone size are copied from that table; D and trimming were computed from the DNA. The sample carries 40,000 to 60,000 clones, more than 65% recorded once. This sequence was found in a human donor in a cohort sampled during active COVID-19. The sample taken for sequencing was peripheral blood. The gene calls are TRBV3-1 (or the pseudogene TRBV3-2) and TRBJ1-2; 7 positions match TRBD1. In DNA form, the CDR3 reads TGTGCCAGCAGCCCACCCGGGGGACAGCTGATCTATGGCTACACCTTC. Protein: CASSPPGGQLIYGYTF.